Included here is one T cell receptor (beta chain) sequence, with context. The sample belongs to a study of blood T cell repertoires in COVID-19. The table came from immunoSEQ multiplex PCR; TCRdb's copy has only in-frame clones and leaves some out. This sample yields roughly 250,000 clones, of which more than 65% are seen a single time; approximately 14% belongs to the top ten. Per germline, CDR1 SGHTA and CDR2 FQGNSA. The length of the CDR3 is 14 residues. The V end was cut by 0 bases, the J end by 6 bases, with 9 bases between. This sequence joins TRBV7-2 and TRBJ2-1; tentatively, D is TRBD2 (5 bases). This clonotype was sampled from a person aged 65 to 85 with COVID-19, enrolled during active disease. Sequencing input: peripheral blood. The DNA of the CDR3 is TGTGCCAGCAGCTTAGCGGGAGTCATCAATGAGCAGTTCTTC. Translation gives CASSLAGVINEQFF.